Listed below are T cell receptor beta chains from one sample, sequenced in a study of blood T cell repertoires in COVID-19. The protocol was immunoSEQ multiplex PCR, while the TCRdb copy is restricted to in-frame clones and leaves out a portion. The table includes roughly 120,000 clones, about 94% detected once. The sample consisted of peripheral blood. Every receptor here comes from a man in his fifties or sixties with COVID-19, enrolled during active disease. Each CDR3 is given with its conserved first and last residue. The D gene is left open where the match is weak. Rows give clone size only sometimes, using once, few, many, or a class for an expanded clone.

j_call d_call v_call clone_size cdr3_aa cdr3_nt
TRBJ2-1 TRBD2 TRBV6-5 - CASRSGTSSYNEQFF TGTGCCAGCAGATCCGGGACTAGCAGTTACAATGAGCAGTTCTTC
TRBJ2-2 - TRBV18 - CASSPVLVGNTGELFF TGTGCCAGCTCACCAGTGCTAGTCGGAAACACCGGGGAGCTGTTTTTT
TRBJ1-1 - TRBV6-1 - CASSEKGHSEAFF TGTGCCAGCAGTGAAAAGGGGCACTCTGAAGCTTTCTTT
TRBJ2-7 - TRBV27 - CASSLLVGPYEQYF TGTGCCAGCAGTTTACTAGTGGGGCCTTACGAGCAGTACTTC
TRBJ2-5 - TRBV9 - CASSPTSQETQYF TGTGCCAGCAGCCCTACCTCCCAAGAGACCCAGTACTTC
TRBJ1-4 TRBD1 TRBV5-1 - CASTDRVGEKLFF TGCGCCAGCACGGACAGGGTTGGAGAAAAACTGTTTTTT
TRBJ1-5 - TRBV19 - CEARKNQPQHF TGTGAGGCCAGGAAGAATCAGCCCCAGCATTTT
TRBJ2-3 TRBD2 TRBV20-1 - CSASARAGGVTDTQYF TGCAGTGCTAGTGCTCGGGCGGGGGGGGTCACAGATACGCAGTATTTT
TRBJ1-1 TRBD1 TRBV27 - CASSGQGREAFF TGTGCCAGCAGCGGACAGGGGCGGGAAGCTTTCTTT
TRBJ1-2 - TRBV21-1 once CASSQQGARGYTF TGTGCCAGCAGCCAACAGGGGGCTCGGGGCTACACCTTC
TRBJ1-2 - TRBV30 once CARGEGYGYTF TGTGCTCGGGGGGAAGGCTATGGCTACACCTTC
TRBJ1-1 - TRBV19 - CASGHYMNTEAFF TGTGCCAGCGGACACTACATGAACACTGAAGCTTTCTTT
TRBJ1-4 - TRBV3-1/TRBV3-2 - CASSQESRQSNEKLFF TGTGCCAGCAGCCAAGAATCCCGACAGTCTAATGAAAAACTGTTTTTT
TRBJ1-1 - TRBV24-1 - CATRGGTVNTEAFF TGTGCCACCAGGGGCGGGACGGTGAACACTGAAGCTTTCTTT
TRBJ1-4 - TRBV4-3 once CASSQEVGGVLFEKLFF TGCGCCAGCAGCCAAGAAGTAGGGGGAGTCCTCTTTGAAAAACTGTTTTTT
TRBJ2-3 - TRBV10-3 - CAISESRPTDTQYF TGTGCCATCAGTGAGTCGCGCCCTACAGATACGCAGTATTTT
TRBJ2-5 - TRBV7-2 - CASSPGSGKTQYF TGTGCCAGCAGCCCAGGGTCTGGCAAGACCCAGTACTTC
TRBJ2-7 TRBD2 TRBV5-1 - CASSLIAGGPQQYF TGCGCCAGCAGCTTAATAGCGGGAGGGCCACAGCAGTACTTC
TRBJ1-2 TRBD1 TRBV2 - CASSEDRGCTF TGTGCCAGCAGTGAGGACAGGGGGTGCACCTTC
TRBJ2-1 - TRBV6-5 - CASSKADPYNEQFF TGTGCCAGCAGTAAGGCGGATCCATACAATGAGCAGTTCTTC
TRBJ2-1 TRBD2 TRBV6-5 - CASSYVRDYDNEQFF TGTGCCAGCAGTTACGTTCGGGACTATGACAATGAGCAGTTCTTC